One TCR beta chain is described in this entry. As originally analysed: Amplifying reference gene primers gave estimates of nucleated cell counts. Profiling relied on immunoSEQ multiplex PCR, and the TCRdb table lists in-frame clones only, not all of them. That table is the source of V, J and clone size, and D and trimming were worked out from the DNA. The sample lists 70,000 to 90,000 clones, about 93% occurring once. This entry is derived from a study of blood T cell repertoires in COVID-19. Study summary: Acute and convalescent COVID-19 specimens originated in the United States, Italy and Spain. The analysed material was cDNA or gDNA that came from T cells, B-cell-depleted T cells, or PBMCs.

The CDR3 is made up of 17 amino acids. With 2 bases clipped from V and 4 bases from J, the junction kept 7 bases outside the gene matches. Germline V gives CDR1 SGHVS, CDR2 FNYEAQ. This receptor was obtained from a human donor in a cohort sampled during active COVID-19. V gene TRBV7-6 combines with J gene TRBJ2-2, with TRBD2 identical over 10 bases. Sequencing was performed on peripheral blood. The CDR3 bases are TGTGCCAGCAGCTTATCCGGGACTAGCGCCTCCACCGGGGAGCTGTTTTTT. Translating gives CASSLSGTSASTGELFF. The whole variable domain, filled in from reference TRBV7-6 and TRBJ2-2, reads GAGVSQSPRYKVTKRGQDVALRCDPISGHVSLYWYRQALGQGPEFLTYFNYEAQQDKSGLPNDRFSAERPEGSISTLTIQRTEQRDSAMYRCASSLSGTSASTGELFFGEGSRLTVL.